This TCR beta chain stems from a study of Graves' ophthalmopathy and Graves' hyperthyroidism. CAS ≥3, NOSPECS ≥4, moderate-to-severe activity and duration under 3 months marked donors with ophthalmopathy. Among the exclusions were patients with other autoimmune diseases, uncontrolled infections, pregnancy or lactation. This clonotype was recorded many times. RNA served as the template for amplifying TCR beta CDR3 regions. RT-PCR in the first round used HTBI primers; a second-round multiplex PCR followed. TCRdb analysed the multiplex PCR reads with MiXCR anew, one entry per CDR3 protein. The sample has 200,000 to 250,000 distinct CDR3 sequences; roughly 21% are singletons. The ends were cut back, 4 bases at V and 7 bases at J, with 16 bases in the middle. CDR3 length: 13 amino acids. Germline values: CDR1 DFQATT, CDR2 SNEGSKA (reference sequence).

V gene TRBV20-1 combines with J gene TRBJ1-2; the D gene is possibly TRBD1 (5 bases). The sequence derives from a woman aged 45-60 years with Graves' ophthalmopathy. Sequencing was carried out using peripheral blood. CDR3 amino acids: CSAKQPGPFGYTF. The CDR3 nucleotides read TGCAGTGCTAAACAACCGGGGCCCTTTGGCTACACCTTC.